This T cell receptor (beta chain) was recorded in a study of T-cell reconstitution after alpha-beta-depleted transplantation in children. Unique molecular identifiers were used to barcode this TCRbeta library. TCRdb used MiXCR to reprocess the PCR reads, holding one entry per CDR3 protein. Among approximately 250,000 distinct CDR3 sequences listed, more than 7.5% were seen once. This clonotype was recorded at least ten times. The germline CDR1 and CDR2 sequences are SGHTA and FQGNSA. The V end was cut by 2 bases, the J end by 4 bases, with 17 bases between. CDR3 length: 16 residues. The receptor was isolated from a human donor who donated a stem cell graft to a child with SCID. Sequenced material: PBMCs from the stem cell graft donor, taken from the stem cell graft. This rearrangement joins TRBV7-2 to TRBJ1-2, with D tentatively TRBD1 (6 bases). CDR3 DNA: TGTGCCAGCAGCTTAAGAGGGGGAGGCGGCATCTATGGCTACACCTTC. Its translation: CASSLRGGGGIYGYTF.